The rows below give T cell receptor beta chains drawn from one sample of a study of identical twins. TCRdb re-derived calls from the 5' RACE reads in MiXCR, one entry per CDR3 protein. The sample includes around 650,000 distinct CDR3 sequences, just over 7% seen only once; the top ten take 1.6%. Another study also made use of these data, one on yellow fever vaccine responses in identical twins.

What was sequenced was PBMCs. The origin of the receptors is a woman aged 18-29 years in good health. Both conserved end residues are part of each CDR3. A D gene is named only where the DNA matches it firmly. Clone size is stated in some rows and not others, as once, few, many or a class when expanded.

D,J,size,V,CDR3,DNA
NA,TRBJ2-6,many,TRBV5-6,CASSSLNILTGANVLTF,TGTGCCAGCAGTTCCTTAAATATTCTAACTGGGGCCAACGTCCTGACTTTC
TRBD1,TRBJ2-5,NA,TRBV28,CASRVTGLETQYF,TGTGCCAGCAGAGTGACAGGGTTGGAGACCCAGTACTTC
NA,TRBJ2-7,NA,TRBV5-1,CASSPSTPSYEQYF,TGCGCCAGCAGCCCCTCGACCCCCTCCTACGAGCAGTACTTC
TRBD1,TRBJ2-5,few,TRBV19,CASSEQGHPQETQYF,TGTGCCAGTAGCGAACAGGGGCATCCCCAAGAGACCCAGTACTTC
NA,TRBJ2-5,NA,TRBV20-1,CSAQRPGGETQYF,TGCAGTGCTCAAAGGCCAGGTGGGGAGACCCAGTACTTC
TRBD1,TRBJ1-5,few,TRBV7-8,CASSPAGGRNQPQHF,TGTGCCAGCAGCCCGGCAGGGGGCCGAAATCAGCCCCAGCATTTT
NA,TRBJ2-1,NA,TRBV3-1,CASSLAGPGNEQFF,TGTGCCAGCAGTTTGGCAGGCCCGGGGAATGAGCAGTTCTTC
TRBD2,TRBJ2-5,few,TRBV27,CASTHRGVAGRQETQYF,TGTGCCAGCACTCACCGGGGGGTAGCGGGCCGGCAAGAGACCCAGTACTTC
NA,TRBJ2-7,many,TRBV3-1,CASSQVVGEHPAPYEQYF,TGTGCCAGCAGCCAAGTAGTGGGGGAGCACCCGGCACCCTACGAGCAGTACTTC
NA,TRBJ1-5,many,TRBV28,CASTFRGGSYPQHF,TGTGCCAGCACCTTCCGCGGAGGGTCCTATCCCCAGCATTTT
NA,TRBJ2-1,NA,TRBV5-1,CASSPLGSRNEQFF,TGCGCCAGCAGCCCCCTGGGATCTAGGAATGAGCAGTTCTTC
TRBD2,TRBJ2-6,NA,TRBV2,CASIGGGNSGANVLTF,TGTGCCAGCATCGGCGGGGGGAACTCTGGGGCCAACGTCCTGACTTTC
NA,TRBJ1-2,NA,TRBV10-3,CAIKPGPSAGGYTF,TGTGCCATCAAACCAGGACCGTCGGCTGGGGGCTACACCTTC
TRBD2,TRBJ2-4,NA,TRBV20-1,CSARTSGGGKNIQYF,TGCAGTGCTAGAACCAGCGGGGGGGGGAAAAACATTCAGTACTTC
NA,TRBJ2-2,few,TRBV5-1,CASRLTPNTGELFF,TGCGCCAGCAGATTGACTCCGAACACCGGGGAGCTGTTTTTT
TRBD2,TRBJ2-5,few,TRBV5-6,CASSFGLAGAETQYF,TGTGCCAGCAGCTTCGGCCTAGCGGGAGCAGAGACCCAGTACTTC
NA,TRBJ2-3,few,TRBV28,CASSTGVSSTDTQYF,TGTGCCAGCAGCACGGGTGTCTCTAGCACAGATACGCAGTATTTT
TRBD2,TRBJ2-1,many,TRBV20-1,CSARGLGWDEQFF,TGCAGTGCTAGGGGACTAGGATGGGATGAGCAGTTCTTC
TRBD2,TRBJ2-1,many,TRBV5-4,CASSLGTSGSGSYNEQFF,TGTGCCAGCAGCTTGGGGACTAGCGGTTCGGGCTCCTACAATGAGCAGTTCTTC
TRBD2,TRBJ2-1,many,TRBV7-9,CASSSTSGGDNEQFF,TGTGCCAGCAGCTCGACTAGCGGGGGGGACAATGAGCAGTTCTTC